These 31 T cell receptor beta chains came from one sample sequenced in a study of OX40 agonist ivuxolimab in advanced cancers. Sequenced by immunoSEQ multiplex PCR; TCRdb stores in-frame clones only, minus some. The sample shows about 64,000 clones, roughly 80% of them seen only once. Sequenced material: CD4+ or CD8+ T cells sorted from blood, taken in a trial of the OX40 agonist ivuxolimab. The receptors were sampled from an adult with an advanced solid tumor such as melanoma, head and neck, liver or kidney cancer.

The chain employs TRBV4-1 and TRBJ1-2; 11 bases line up with TRBD1. The length of the CDR3 is 19 residues. Per germline, CDR1 MGHRA and CDR2 YSYEKL. V gave up 4 bases and J gave up 4 bases; unmatched junction bases: 17. CDR3 protein: CASSRTEGTGGPRSYGYTF. The CDR3 coding sequence is TGCGCCAGCAGCCGAACCGAAGGGACAGGGGGGCCAAGATCCTATGGCTACACCTTC.

This rearrangement joins TRBV9 to TRBJ2-1, with D tentatively TRBD2 (5 bases). Deletions cut 4 bases from V and 7 bases from J, with 15 bases between. Germline V gene data show CDR1 as SGDLS and CDR2 as YYNGEE. The CDR3 runs to 14 residues. The CDR3 sequence is CASSRTEVGNEQFF. The CDR3 DNA reads as TGTGCCAGCAGCCGCACGGAGGTGGGAAATGAGCAGTTCTTC.

This chain connects TRBV7-2 to TRBJ2-3, with 7 bases matching TRBD2. The CDR3 has 16 residues. From germline, CDR1 is SGHTA and CDR2 FQGNSA. J was trimmed by 4 bases and V by 1 base; bases with no gene match: 8. CDR3 sequence (DNA): TGTGCCAGCAGCTTAGTAGCGGGTCCGGGGGCAGATACGCAGTATTTT. Protein sequence: CASSLVAGPGADTQYF.

The chain links TRBV19 to TRBJ2-3, with 8 bases that match TRBD2. This CDR3 has 15 residues. J lost 3 bases, V lost 5 bases, and 7 bases had no gene match. CDR1 is LNHDA and CDR2 is SQIVND in the germline V gene (reference sequence). CDR3 bases: TGTGCCAGTAGTTGGGCGGGGGGCGGTACAGATACGCAGTATTTT. Translated: CASSWAGGGTDTQYF.

In its sample, this clone was seen a few times. The chain links TRBV15 to TRBJ2-1; D unclear. CDR3 length: 13 amino acids. Germline CDR1 LNHNV, CDR2 YYDKDF (reference sequence). Trimming took 0 bases from V and 8 from J, leaving 8 bases between them. CDR3 DNA: TGTGCCACCAGCAGAGAAGTGGCATATGAGCAGTTCTTC. Encoded protein: CATSREVAYEQFF.

The chain joins TRBV2 to TRBJ1-3; D possibly corresponds to TRBD1 (6 bases). Deletions cut 5 bases from V and 0 bases from J, with 11 bases between. The germline gives CDR1 SNHLY, CDR2 FYNNEI. This CDR3 spans 15 amino acids. The CDR3 spells CASSLQGPSGNTIYF. CDR3 sequence (DNA): TGTGCCAGCAGTTTACAGGGACCCTCTGGAAACACCATATATTTT.

The CDR3 reads CASSGRQITNEKLFF. The CDR3 DNA sequence: TGTGCCAGCAGCGGACGACAGATAACTAATGAAAAACTGTTTTTT. This chain connects TRBV7-8 to TRBJ1-4, with TRBD1 as a possible D gene (5 bases). The germline V and J ends were trimmed by 5 bases and 1 base, with 11 bases remaining between them. Germline V CDR1 and CDR2: SGHVS, FQNEAQ. This CDR3 contains 15 residues. Supplemented by reference TRBV7-8 and TRBJ1-4, the full variable domain reads GAGVSQSPRYKVAKRGQDVALRCDPISGHVSLFWYQQALGQGPEFLTYFQNEAQLDKSGLPSDRFFAERPEGSVSTLKIQRTQQEDSAVYLCASSGRQITNEKLFFGSGTQLSVL.

The J gene is TRBJ2-1, the V gene TRBV2, with TRBD2 matching 12 bases. This CDR3 is built from 19 residues. The germline V gene encodes CDR1 SNHLY and CDR2 FYNNEI. The junction had 13 bases not matched to a gene; V was cut back by 6 bases and J by 1 base. Here the CDR3 reads CASRVFTLAGGRSYNEQFF. CDR3 bases: TGTGCCAGCAGAGTCTTTACACTAGCGGGAGGCCGTTCCTACAATGAGCAGTTCTTC.

This clone has more than one count but fewer than ten. The chain uses TRBV27 and TRBJ2-1; maybe TRBD2 (6 bases). There are 16 residues in the CDR3. In germline, CDR1 is MNHEY, CDR2 SMNVEV (reference sequence). V was cut by 5 bases and J by 6 bases, with 20 bases left in between. The DNA for the CDR3 is TGTGCCAGCAGTAAAAACCGGGCCCTGGGAGGCAATGAGCAGTTCTTC. As protein: CASSKNRALGGNEQFF.

The V call is TRBV18, the J call TRBJ1-4, with 10 nucleotides matching TRBD1. The CDR3 contains 15 residues. V lost 10 bases and J lost 7; bases outside the gene matches: 12. Germline V lookup: CDR1 KGHSH, CDR2 LQKENI. Written as DNA, the CDR3 is TGTGCCACCCGCCCTGAGACAGGGGGCGGTGAAAAACTGTTTTTT. This translates into CATRPETGGGEKLFF.

The chain carries TRBV10-2 and TRBJ2-2, with 8 nucleotides matching TRBD2. Germline V gives CDR1 WSHSY, CDR2 SAAADI. The CDR3 extends over 15 amino acids. After removal of 6 bases from V and 4 bases from J, the junction contained 7 bases not matched to a gene. The CDR3 here is CASRVGGASTGELFF. Here the CDR3 DNA reads TGCGCCAGCAGGGTCGGGGGGGCGAGCACCGGGGAGCTGTTTTTT.

This chain uses TRBV18 with TRBJ1-5, with 10 nucleotides matching TRBD1. The CDR3 covers 16 residues. In germline, CDR1 is KGHSH, CDR2 LQKENI. Germline trimming cut 4 bases from V and 2 bases from J; bases unmatched to any gene: 5. In DNA, the CDR3 is TGTGCCAGCTCACTCTCCGGGACAGGGGGCAATCAGCCCCAGCATTTT. Translation: CASSLSGTGGNQPQHF.

This chain uses TRBV6-1 with TRBJ1-2; a possible D gene is TRBD1 (5 bases). The CDR3 has 13 residues. CDR1 MNHNS and CDR2 SASEGT come from the germline V gene. Trimming left V 1 base short and J 8 bases short, with 11 bases between. In nucleotides, the CDR3 is TGTGCCAGCAGTGAAGGGGGCCCCCGGGGCTACACCTTC. Protein: CASSEGGPRGYTF.

The rearrangement links TRBV6-4 to TRBJ2-7; 7 bases line up with TRBD2. This CDR3 has 15 amino acids. The ends lost 5 bases at V and 2 bases at J; junction bases unmatched: 9. The V gene's germline CDR1 is MRHNA and CDR2 SNTAGT. The CDR3 DNA reads TGTGCCAGCAGTCAACCCTTGCGGGAGCCCTACGAGCAGTACTTC. Translated, it gives CASSQPLREPYEQYF.

The chain carries TRBV5-4 and TRBJ2-1; 9 bases fit TRBD2. V lost 4 bases to trimming and J lost 6 bases; unmatched junction nucleotides: 8. The CDR3 covers 15 residues. The germline CDR1 and CDR2 sequences are SGHNT and YYREEE (reference sequence). The CDR3 sequence: CASSQIAGAVNEQFF. For the CDR3, the DNA is TGTGCCAGCAGCCAGATAGCGGGGGCCGTCAATGAGCAGTTCTTC.

This clone was seen once. J is TRBJ2-7 and V is TRBV5-1, with D hard to call. This CDR3 has 15 amino acids. V was shortened by 5 bases and J by 4 bases, with 19 bases between the two germline ends. Germline lookup yields CDR1 SGHRS and CDR2 YFSETQ. CDR3 loop: CASSPKGSTQYEQYF. Here the CDR3 DNA reads TGCGCCAGCAGTCCCAAGGGTTCTACCCAGTACGAGCAGTACTTC.

The J gene is TRBJ2-5, the V gene TRBV7-9; a weak D match, TRBD2 (6 bases). Deletions cut 5 bases from V and 9 bases from J, with 22 bases between. CDR1 and CDR2 from the germline V gene are SEHNR and FQNEAQ (reference sequence). The CDR3 has 15 amino acids. The CDR3 loop is CASSPRGRAGWAQYF. CDR3 DNA sequence: TGTGCCAGCAGCCCCCGCGGGCGGGCGGGGTGGGCCCAGTACTTC.

This clone occurred a few times. The chain combines TRBV18 with TRBJ2-7; 11 positions agree with TRBD1. Germline values: CDR1 KGHSH, CDR2 LQKENI. The CDR3 has 16 amino acids. J lost 6 bases, V lost 3 bases, and 10 bases had no gene match. As DNA, the CDR3 is TGTGCCAGCTCACCCACCCCGGGGGGACAGGGGGTCGAGCAGTACTTC. Amino acid sequence: CASSPTPGGQGVEQYF.

This chain connects TRBV5-4 to TRBJ1-2, with a weak D call TRBD1 (5 bases). This CDR3 spans 15 amino acids. V lost 0 bases, J lost 6 bases, and 15 bases lay in between. Per the germline V gene, CDR1 is SGHNT and CDR2 is YYREEE (reference sequence). The chain's CDR3 is CASSLALGVRDGYTF. CDR3 nucleotide sequence: TGTGCCAGCAGCTTGGCCCTAGGGGTACGGGATGGCTACACCTTC.

V usage is TRBV5-1 and J usage is TRBJ2-7; the D is unclear. The CDR3 length is 13 residues. From germline, CDR1 is SGHRS and CDR2 YFSETQ. V was cut by 0 bases and J by 1 base, with 5 bases left in between. The CDR3, as DNA: TGCGCCAGCAGCTTGGACATTTCCTACGAGCAGTACTTC. This encodes CASSLDISYEQYF.

This rearrangement joins TRBV5-4 to TRBJ2-3; D remains ambiguous. The CDR3 consists of 13 residues. The germline V gene encodes CDR1 SGHNT and CDR2 YYREEE (reference sequence). V was trimmed by 0 bases and J by 3 bases, leaving 5 bases between them. The DNA for the CDR3 is TGTGCCAGCAGCTTGGACAGTACAGATACGCAGTATTTT. Protein product: CASSLDSTDTQYF.

The V call is TRBV14, the J call TRBJ2-7; 8 bases match TRBD1. Germline V gene lookup returns CDR1 SGHDN and CDR2 FVKESK. This CDR3 has 15 amino acids. The ends lost 1 base at V and 1 base at J; junction bases unmatched: 3. The CDR3 DNA reads as TGTGCCAGCAGCCAAGGACAGGGGCCATCCTACGAGCAGTACTTC. It is translated as CASSQGQGPSYEQYF.

The V and J genes are TRBV7-2 and TRBJ1-5; D gene uncertain. The CDR3 totals 13 residues. The germline V gene has CDR1 SGHTA and CDR2 FQGNSA. Trimming removed 2 bases from V and 5 bases from J, with 7 bases in between. CDR3 sequence: CASSLIKDQPQHF. The DNA for the CDR3 is TGTGCCAGCAGCTTAATAAAGGATCAGCCCCAGCATTTT.

This clone was seen only a few times. This chain uses TRBV14 with TRBJ1-4; TRBD1 aligns across 7 bases. CDR3 size: 20 residues. V lost 4 bases to trimming and J lost 4 bases; unmatched junction nucleotides: 21. CDR1 and CDR2 from the germline V gene are SGHDN and FVKESK. CDR3 residues: CASSRRPTGSLFWSNEKLFF. The CDR3 coding sequence is TGTGCCAGCAGCCGCCGACCGACAGGGTCCCTATTTTGGAGTAATGAAAAACTGTTTTTT.

The chain uses TRBV4-3 and TRBJ2-7; D may be TRBD2 (6 bases). Germline V CDR1 and CDR2: LGHNA, YSLEER. The V gene lost 4 bases and the J gene lost 0 bases, with 13 bases spanning the gap. The CDR3 spans 15 residues. CDR3 in amino acids: CASSLGRRGSYEQYF. In DNA, the CDR3 is TGCGCCAGCAGCCTGGGTCGGAGGGGCTCCTACGAGCAGTACTTC.

This clone came up once. The rearrangement uses TRBV7-8 and TRBJ1-2; D is possibly TRBD1 (5 bases). V was clipped by 4 bases and J by 7 bases, with 19 bases between them. Germline loops: CDR1 SGHVS, CDR2 FQNEAQ. CDR3 size: 15 residues. This chain's CDR3 is CASSSSGTLVLGYTF. Here the CDR3 DNA reads TGTGCCAGCAGCTCCTCGGGGACTTTAGTACTTGGCTACACCTTC.

This chain links TRBV5-1 with TRBJ1-1; possibly TRBD1 for D (6 bases). V was clipped by 3 bases and J by 3 bases, with 15 bases between them. CDR1 SGHRS and CDR2 YFSETQ come from the germline V gene. The CDR3 runs 15 residues. CDR3 region: CASSSRGREDTEAFF. In nucleotides, the CDR3 is TGCGCCAGCAGCTCAAGGGGGAGAGAAGACACTGAAGCTTTCTTT.

This clone was counted once. The chain uses TRBV19 and TRBJ1-2; D possibly corresponds to TRBD1 (5 bases). The CDR3 is 13 residues long. CDR1 and CDR2 from the germline V gene are LNHDA and SQIVND (reference sequence). V was clipped by 5 bases and J by 5 bases, with 12 bases between them. DNA of the CDR3: TGTGCCAGTAGTCCACCGGACAAGTATGGCTACACCTTC. It is translated as CASSPPDKYGYTF.

This chain links TRBV30 with TRBJ1-2; weak D call: TRBD1 (6 bases). The CDR3 covers 14 residues. The V gene lost 3 bases and the J gene lost 4 bases, with 15 bases spanning the gap. Germline V lookup: CDR1 GTSNPN, CDR2 SVGIG (reference sequence). CDR3 nucleotide sequence: TGTGCCTGGAGGGTGGGCAGGGGTTCCTATGGCTACACCTTC. The encoded protein is CAWRVGRGSYGYTF.

This chain connects TRBV5-4 to TRBJ2-7, with TRBD1 identical over 7 bases. Germline loops: CDR1 SGHNT, CDR2 YYREEE (reference sequence). The V and J ends lost 4 bases and 5 bases, in that order; junction bases with no gene match: 12. This CDR3 spans 15 amino acids. CDR3 region: CASSGPGTESHEQYF. Written as DNA, the CDR3 is TGTGCCAGCAGCGGCCCAGGGACAGAATCCCACGAGCAGTACTTC.

This clone was counted between two and nine times. A read error may produce the germline difference seen at one junction end. The chain couples TRBV11-2 to TRBJ2-2; possibly TRBD2 for D (7 bases). The CDR3 has 16 residues. Germline V gives CDR1 SGHAT, CDR2 FQNNGV. CDR3 protein: CDLGGGQTPTLGELFF. In DNA, the CDR3 is TGCGACCTAGGGGGGGGGCAAACCCCTACGTTAGGGGAGCTGTTTTTT. The complete variable domain, with remaining parts taken from reference TRBV11-2 and TRBJ2-2, reads EAGVAQSPRYKIIEKRQSVAFWCNPISGHATLYWYQQILGQGPKLLIQFQNNGVVDDSQLPKDRFSAERLKGVDSTLKIQPAKLEDSAVYLCDLGGGQTPTLGELFFGEGSRLTVL.